Following are 11 T cell receptor beta chains from one sample sequenced in a study of blood T cell repertoires in COVID-19. Measured with immunoSEQ multiplex PCR; TCRdb has only the in-frame clones, and not every one. The data hold 100,000 or so clones, with about 88% observed a single time. Sample: peripheral blood. The source of these receptors is a woman aged 60-75 years with acute or convalescent COVID-19.

This rearrangement joins TRBV2 to TRBJ2-5; D might be TRBD2 (6 bases). The germline V and J ends were trimmed by 4 bases and 1 base, with 10 bases remaining between them. This CDR3 has 14 residues. Germline V lookup: CDR1 SNHLY, CDR2 FYNNEI. CDR3 nucleotide sequence: TGTGCCAGCAGTGCGGACTACCGCCAAGAGACCCAGTACTTC. Translating it yields CASSADYRQETQYF. Full variable domain (remainder filled in from reference TRBV2 and TRBJ2-5): EPEVTQTPSHQVTQMGQEVILRCVPISNHLYFYWYRQILGQKVEFLVSFYNNEISEKSEIFDDQFSVERPDGSNFTLKIRSTKLEDSAMYFCASSADYRQETQYFGPGTRLLVL.

The genes are TRBV7-6 and TRBJ1-3, with D possibly being TRBD1 (6 bases). Germline lookup yields CDR1 SGHVS and CDR2 FNYEAQ. The germline V and J ends were trimmed by 4 bases and 2 bases, with 12 bases remaining between them. CDR3 length: 15 amino acids. For the CDR3, the DNA is TGTGCCAGCAGCTCGTACAGGGTCCCTGGAAACACCATATATTTT. Translating it yields CASSSYRVPGNTIYF. The full variable domain, rest sourced from reference TRBV7-6 and TRBJ1-3, is GAGVSQSPRYKVTKRGQDVALRCDPISGHVSLYWYRQALGQGPEFLTYFNYEAQQDKSGLPNDRFSAERPEGSISTLTIQRTEQRDSAMYRCASSSYRVPGNTIYFGEGSWLTVV.

This clone occurred a few times. The J gene is TRBJ1-5, the V gene TRBV4-1, with a possible D match to TRBD1 (5 bases). The CDR3 loop spans 16 amino acids. Germline V gene sequence: CDR1 MGHRA, CDR2 YSYEKL. Trimming stripped 0 bases from V and 7 bases from J, with 16 bases between. The CDR3 sequence: CASSQDSGGELQPQHF. The CDR3 DNA reads as TGCGCCAGCAGCCAAGACTCGGGGGGAGAATTACAGCCCCAGCATTTT.

V and J are TRBV5-1 and TRBJ2-1; 8 nucleotides agree with TRBD1. The CDR3 totals 15 residues. CDR1 SGHRS and CDR2 YFSETQ come from the germline V gene. The V segment lost 4 bases and the J segment 7 bases; nucleotides outside the gene matches: 10. The CDR3: CASSIWTGSGNEQFF. DNA of the CDR3: TGCGCCAGCAGCATTTGGACAGGGTCGGGGAATGAGCAGTTCTTC.

The rearrangement joins TRBV18 to TRBJ1-4; TRBD1 aligns across 9 bases. Losses at the gene ends were 1 base for V and 5 bases for J; bases not matched to a gene: 8. Germline V lookup: CDR1 KGHSH, CDR2 LQKENI. CDR3 size: 17 residues. The CDR3 loop reads CASSPLGWTGVNEKLFF. The CDR3 bases are TGTGCCAGCTCACCACTTGGGTGGACAGGGGTAAATGAAAAACTGTTTTTT.

The chain is built from TRBV2 and TRBJ1-5, with 12 bases matching TRBD1. V trimming: 6 bases; J trimming: 2 bases; junction bases outside the gene matches: 11. Germline CDR1 and CDR2: SNHLY and FYNNEI. The CDR3 runs 18 residues. The CDR3 region is CASRPGQGAGSRNQPQHF. DNA of the CDR3: TGTGCCAGCAGACCGGGACAGGGGGCTGGGTCGCGCAATCAGCCCCAGCATTTT.

V and J are TRBV28 and TRBJ1-1, with D possibly matching TRBD1 (5 bases). CDR3 size: 12 residues. Trimming took 8 bases from V and 9 from J, leaving 16 bases between them. The V gene's germline CDR1 is MDHEN and CDR2 SYDVKM. The chain's CDR3 is CASGPRGLKAFF. The CDR3 bases are TGTGCCAGCGGCCCCCGGGGACTTAAAGCTTTCTTT.

This chain links TRBV5-1 with TRBJ2-7, with a weak D call TRBD1 (6 bases). The CDR3 contains 14 residues. The germline CDR1 and CDR2 sequences are SGHRS and YFSETQ. V was pared by 0 bases and J by 0 bases, with 7 bases between. CDR3 sequence (DNA): TGCGCCAGCAGCTTGGGACAGGACTCCTACGAGCAGTACTTC. Translating gives CASSLGQDSYEQYF.

The rearrangement links TRBV3-1 (or the pseudogene TRBV3-2) to TRBJ1-3; tentative D call: TRBD1 (5 bases). Germline CDR1 is LGHDT and CDR2 is YNNKEL (reference sequence). Trimming took 2 bases from V and 2 from J, leaving 22 bases between them. This CDR3 comprises 19 residues. The CDR3 DNA is TGTGCCAGCAGCCAAAGAGGGACTGCCACGTCTAGCCCTGGAAACACCATATATTTT. This gives the protein CASSQRGTATSSPGNTIYF.

The V gene is TRBV18, the J gene TRBJ1-2; D is perhaps TRBD1 (6 bases). The CDR3 loop spans 14 amino acids. Germline CDR1 KGHSH, CDR2 LQKENI. V was clipped by 1 base and J by 4 bases, with 10 bases between them. The CDR3 coding sequence is TGTGCCAGCTCACCACAGGACAGCACCTATGGCTACACCTTC. Translation: CASSPQDSTYGYTF.

CDR3 region: CASRIDRGYNSPLHF. DNA of the CDR3: TGTGCCAGCAGAATCGACAGGGGCTATAATTCACCCCTCCACTTT. The chain uses TRBV6-5 and TRBJ1-6, with TRBD1 identical over 8 bases. CDR3 length equals 15 residues. V shed 6 bases and J 3 bases; nucleotides not matched to a gene: 4. Germline values: CDR1 MNHEY, CDR2 SVGAGI.